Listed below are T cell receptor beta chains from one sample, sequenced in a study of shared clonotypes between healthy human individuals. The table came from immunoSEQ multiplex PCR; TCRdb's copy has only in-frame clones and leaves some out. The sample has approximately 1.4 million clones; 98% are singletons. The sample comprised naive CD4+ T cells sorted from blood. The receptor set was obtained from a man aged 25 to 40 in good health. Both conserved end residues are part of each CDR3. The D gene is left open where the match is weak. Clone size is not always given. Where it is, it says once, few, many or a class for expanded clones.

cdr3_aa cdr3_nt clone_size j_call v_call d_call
CASSLRGEQYF TGCGCCAGCAGCTTGAGAGGTGAGCAGTACTTC few TRBJ2-7 TRBV5-1 .
CASRRGVSSGANVLTF TGTGCCAGCCGACGGGGGGTTAGTTCTGGGGCCAACGTCCTGACTTTC . TRBJ2-6 TRBV27 TRBD2
CASRRQGGNQPQHF TGTGCCAGCAGGAGACAGGGGGGCAATCAGCCCCAGCATTTT . TRBJ1-5 TRBV28 TRBD1
CASSQERETQYF TGTGCCAGCTCTCAAGAACGAGAGACCCAGTACTTC . TRBJ2-5 TRBV7-9 .
CSVEWGGAPFF TGCAGCGTTGAATGGGGCGGGGCCCCTTTCTTT . TRBJ1-1 TRBV29-1 .
CASTTPARYNEQFF TGTGCCAGCACCACCCCGGCCCGATACAATGAGCAGTTCTTC . TRBJ2-1 TRBV28 .
CASSVGGNSNQPQHF TGTGCCAGCAGCGTAGGTGGGAATAGCAATCAGCCCCAGCATTTT . TRBJ1-5 TRBV9 .
CASSPDPPDYEQYF TGTGCCAGCTCCCCGGACCCTCCTGACTACGAGCAGTACTTC . TRBJ2-7 TRBV6-1 .
CASSFNRGQPQHF TGTGCCAGCAGTTTTAATAGGGGTCAGCCCCAGCATTTT . TRBJ1-5 TRBV6-5 .
CASSKDRGAYTEAFF TGTGCCAGCAGCAAGGACAGGGGCGCGTACACTGAAGCTTTCTTT . TRBJ1-1 TRBV7-2 TRBD1
CASSHASTQYF TGTGCCAGCAGCCATGCCTCTACGCAGTATTTT . TRBJ2-3 TRBV14 .
CASSGLLAGGPYSYEQYF TGTGCCAGCTCAGGACTACTAGCGGGAGGGCCTTACTCCTACGAGCAGTACTTC . TRBJ2-7 TRBV18 TRBD2
CASKTDASDTIYF TGTGCCAGCAAGACTGACGCATCGGACACCATATATTTT . TRBJ1-3 TRBV2 .
CASSARLAAYNEQFF TGTGCCAGCAGTGCCCGACTAGCAGCCTACAATGAGCAGTTCTTC . TRBJ2-1 TRBV6-1 TRBD2
CAISESTSGLNEQFF TGTGCCATCAGTGAGTCGACTAGCGGTCTCAATGAGCAGTTCTTC . TRBJ2-1 TRBV10-3 TRBD2
CASSSLWGTGELFF TGTGCCAGCAGCTCTCTGTGGGGGACCGGGGAGCTGTTTTTT . TRBJ2-2 TRBV11-3 .
CASSPWGTNYGYTF TGTGCCAGCTCACCATGGGGGACTAACTATGGCTACACCTTC once TRBJ1-2 TRBV18 .
CASSPFGGSGNTIYF TGTGCCAGCAGTCCATTCGGGGGCTCTGGAAACACCATATATTTT . TRBJ1-3 TRBV5-4 .
CASSKRVQGQETQYF TGCGCCAGCAGCAAGAGGGTACAGGGGCAAGAGACCCAGTACTTC . TRBJ2-5 TRBV5-1 TRBD1
CASSLGVDWKGFNEQFF TGTGCCAGCAGCCTAGGGGTTGACTGGAAGGGTTTCAATGAGCAGTTCTTC . TRBJ2-1 TRBV9 .
CASSIDRSGDGTDTQYF TGTGCCAGTAGTATAGATCGGTCAGGGGATGGCACAGATACGCAGTATTTT . TRBJ2-3 TRBV19 .
CASSDRGSNQPQHF TGTGCCAGCAGTGACAGGGGGAGCAATCAGCCCCAGCATTTT . TRBJ1-5 TRBV6-1 TRBD1
CASSAEGVNTEAFF TGTGCCAGCAGTGCGGAGGGAGTGAACACTGAAGCTTTCTTT once TRBJ1-1 TRBV6-4 .
CASSLGRGNYGYTF TGTGCCAGCAGTCTAGGACGGGGAAACTATGGCTACACCTTC once TRBJ1-2 TRBV28 .
CASSLGQGAKGDTQYF TGTGCCAGCAGCTTGGGACAGGGGGCAAAGGGGGATACGCAGTATTTT . TRBJ2-3 TRBV5-8 TRBD1
CASRAAGGTGELFF TGTGCCAGCAGGGCGGCTGGGGGCACCGGGGAGCTGTTTTTT . TRBJ2-2 TRBV27 .
CASSLGSRGGRYGNEQFF TGTGCCAGCAGTTTAGGTAGTCGGGGCGGGAGGTACGGCAATGAGCAGTTCTTC . TRBJ2-1 TRBV27 TRBD2
CASSVIATTQETQYF TGTGCCAGCAGCGTGATTGCGACTACTCAAGAGACCCAGTACTTC once TRBJ2-5 TRBV5-5 .
CASSLGQGTQYF TGTGCCAGCAGCCTCGGACAGGGTACGCAGTATTTT . TRBJ2-3 TRBV11-3 TRBD1
CASKVVGLYNEQFF TGTGCCAGCAAAGTTGTAGGGCTCTACAATGAGCAGTTCTTC . TRBJ2-1 TRBV28 .
CASSLSRGEQYF TGTGCCAGCAGCCTAAGCCGCGGGGAGCAGTACTTC . TRBJ2-7 TRBV6-1 .
CSAARHGYTF TGCAGTGCTGCTAGACATGGCTACACCTTC . TRBJ1-2 TRBV20-1 .
CASSLLSRGPGAEAFF TGTGCCAGCAGTTTATTAAGTCGGGGGCCCGGCGCTGAAGCTTTCTTT . TRBJ1-1 TRBV27 .
CASSLTGSYEQYF TGCGCCAGCAGCTTAACAGGGTCCTACGAGCAGTACTTC . TRBJ2-7 TRBV5-1 .
CASSLAGDYFTDTQYF TGCGCCAGCAGCTTGGCTGGGGACTACTTCACAGATACGCAGTATTTT . TRBJ2-3 TRBV5-1 TRBD2
CASSRTEGVETQYF TGTGCCAGCAGCCGTACGGAGGGGGTAGAGACCCAGTACTTC . TRBJ2-5 TRBV4-2 .
CASSATGTGAYEQYF TGTGCCAGCAGCGCTACCGGGACAGGAGCCTACGAGCAGTACTTC . TRBJ2-7 TRBV9 TRBD1
CSVDTAGAYEQYF TGCAGCGTTGATACGGCGGGGGCCTACGAGCAGTACTTC . TRBJ2-7 TRBV29-1 TRBD2
CASSFWLAGGSEQFF TGTGCCAGCAGCTTTTGGCTAGCGGGAGGTAGTGAGCAGTTCTTC . TRBJ2-1 TRBV5-4 TRBD2
CASSRTSSGANVLTF TGTGCCAGCAGCCGGACCAGCTCTGGGGCCAACGTCCTGACTTTC . TRBJ2-6 TRBV28 .
CASSLAVTNQPQHF TGTGCCAGCAGCTTAGCGGTAACCAATCAGCCCCAGCATTTT once TRBJ1-5 TRBV7-8 .
CASSLISQREQYF TGTGCCAGCAGCTTAATCTCCCAAAGGGAGCAGTACTTC . TRBJ2-7 TRBV7-2 .
CSAVLAGVTGELFF TGCAGCGCCGTACTAGCGGGAGTCACCGGGGAGCTGTTTTTT . TRBJ2-2 TRBV29-1 TRBD2
CASSFQGSNTGELFF TGCGCCAGCAGCTTTCAGGGCTCGAACACCGGGGAGCTGTTTTTT . TRBJ2-2 TRBV5-1 .
CSAAGRGGYTF TGCAGTGCTGCAGGGCGTGGTGGCTACACCTTC . TRBJ1-2 TRBV20-1 .
CASSLDGGTVGEKLFF TGCGCCAGCAGCTTGGATGGTGGGACAGTTGGCGAAAAACTGTTTTTT . TRBJ1-4 TRBV5-1 TRBD1
CASSPRTSGTYEQYF TGTGCCAGCTCACCCCGGACTAGCGGCACCTACGAGCAGTACTTC . TRBJ2-7 TRBV18 TRBD2
CASSYEGQTQYF TGTGCCAGCAGTTACGAGGGACAGACCCAGTACTTC . TRBJ2-5 TRBV6-5 .
CSVGHLVSGANEQFF TGCAGCGTTGGCCACCTAGTTTCGGGAGCCAATGAGCAGTTCTTC . TRBJ2-1 TRBV29-1 .
CASSFTSGESRGELFF TGTGCCAGCAGTTTTACTAGCGGGGAGTCGCGCGGGGAGCTGTTTTTT . TRBJ2-2 TRBV9 TRBD2
CSVGRGSDEQFF TGCAGCGTAGGCAGGGGGTCCGATGAGCAGTTCTTC . TRBJ2-1 TRBV29-1 TRBD1